One and the same sample provided the 21 T cell receptor beta chains below, sequenced in a study of type 1 regulatory T cells. No antigen is known for these receptors. Findings and limits, study-wide: Tr1 cells had a more restricted TCR repertoire than non-Tr1 cells.

TCRdb re-derived calls from the reads in MiXCR, one entry per CDR3 protein. The table has 6,000 to 6,500 distinct CDR3 sequences, 30% to 35% seen once. The sequencing input was cultured type 1 regulatory T (Tr1) cells, either the whole culture or a sorted fraction (not recorded which). The origin of the receptors is a human donor in good health.

In this sample, this clonotype turned up a few times. The chain uses TRBV19 and TRBJ2-2, with a possible D match to TRBD1 (5 bases). Trimming shortened V by 2 bases and J by 5 bases, and 6 bases separated the two germline ends. Germline CDR1 LNHDA, CDR2 SQIVND (reference sequence). The CDR3 sequence is 13 residues long. The CDR3 spells CASSIQGTGELFF. The CDR3 DNA reads TGTGCCAGTAGTATACAGGGAACCGGGGAGCTGTTTTTT.

This clonotype showed up many times. The chain recombines TRBV9 with TRBJ1-1, with D possibly TRBD1 on 5 matching bases. The CDR3 spans 13 residues. CDR1 is SGDLS and CDR2 is YYNGEE in the germline V gene. The ends were cut back, 3 bases at V and 5 bases at J, with 11 bases in the middle. For the CDR3, the DNA is TGTGCCAGCAGCGCTATTGGGGGTACTGAAGCTTTCTTT. Translating it yields CASSAIGGTEAFF. Looking up the rest from reference TRBV9 and TRBJ1-1 gives the full variable domain: DSGVTQTPKHLITATGQRVTLRCSPRSGDLSVYWYQQSLDQGLQFLIQYYNGEERAKGNILERFSAQQFPDLHSELNLSSLELGDSALYFCASSAIGGTEAFFGQGTRLTVV.

CDR3 loop: CASSEGWSGEKLFF. CDR3 nucleotide sequence: TGTGCCAGCAGTGAAGGGTGGTCAGGGGAGAAACTGTTTTTT. The chain links TRBV2 to TRBJ1-4; possible D gene TRBD1, 6 bases. This CDR3 comprises 14 residues. V was clipped by 1 base and J by 11 bases, with 14 bases between them. Germline V lookup: CDR1 SNHLY, CDR2 FYNNEI. The entire variable domain, with the rest obtained from reference TRBV2 and TRBJ1-4, is as follows: EPEVTQTPSHQVTQMGQEVILRCVPISNHLYFYWYRQILGQKVEFLVSFYNNEISEKSEIFDDQFSVERPDGSNFTLKIRSTKLEDSAMYFCASSEGWSGEKLFFGSGTQLSVL.

This clonotype was observed at least ten times. The chain is built from TRBV5-1 and TRBJ1-2, with D maybe TRBD1 (5 bases). V lost 0 bases to trimming and J lost 3 bases, with 12 bases between them. The CDR3 totals 15 residues. Per germline, CDR1 SGHRS and CDR2 YFSETQ. DNA for the CDR3: TGCGCCAGCAGCTTGGATCCCGGGACGGACTATGGCTACACCTTC. This encodes CASSLDPGTDYGYTF.

The chain uses TRBV5-4 and TRBJ1-2; 8 bases fit TRBD1. The CDR3 extends over 13 amino acids. Unmatched junction bases numbered 5, after V lost 4 bases and J lost 6 bases. Germline-derived CDR1 and CDR2 are SGHNT and YYREEE (reference sequence). CDR3 region: CASSTTGVDGYTF. The DNA of the CDR3 is TGTGCCAGCAGCACGACAGGGGTGGATGGCTACACCTTC. Looking up the rest from reference TRBV5-4 and TRBJ1-2 gives the full variable domain: ETGVTQSPTHLIKTRGQQVTLRCSSQSGHNTVSWYQQALGQGPQFIFQYYREEENGRGNFPPRFSGLQFPNYSSELNVNALELDDSALYLCASSTTGVDGYTFGSGTRLTVV.

This chain connects TRBV2 to TRBJ1-5, with 7 bases identical to TRBD1. This CDR3 is built from 18 residues. Germline V gene sequence: CDR1 SNHLY, CDR2 FYNNEI. The J segment lost 1 base and the V segment lost 3 bases, leaving 12 bases of the junction unmatched. The CDR3 is CASSDRDSLTDSNQPQHF. The DNA for the CDR3 is TGTGCCAGCAGTGACCGGGACAGCTTAACTGACAGCAATCAGCCCCAGCATTTT.

Comment on this clonotype: This sequence is one base from a far larger clone and is likely a read error. J is TRBJ2-2 and V is TRBV12-3 or TRBV12-4; D perhaps matches TRBD2 (6 bases). The CDR3 sequence is 13 residues long. The CDR3 DNA reads TGTGCCATCGGTCAGGACTTTACCGGGGGGCTGTTTTTT. Its protein product is CAIGQDFTGGLFF.

This clonotype has ten or more counts. The chain is built from TRBV7-2 and TRBJ2-7; 7 bases align to TRBD1. This CDR3 contains 14 residues. With 5 bases clipped from V and 3 bases from J, the junction kept 7 bases outside the gene matches. The germline CDR1 and CDR2 sequences are SGHTA and FQGNSA. CDR3 in amino acids: CASSRDRLLYEQYF. The CDR3 coding sequence is TGTGCCAGCAGCCGGGACAGATTACTCTACGAGCAGTACTTC.

This clonotype qualifies as medium-sized. The CDR3 coding sequence is TGTGCCAGTAGCCAACAGACAACGGCCGTCTCGGGCGAGCAGTACTTC. Translated, it gives CASSQQTTAVSGEQYF. The chain joins TRBV19 to TRBJ2-7; D ambiguous. CDR3 length: 16 amino acids. The V gene lost 6 bases and the J gene lost 6 bases, with 24 bases spanning the gap. Germline loops: CDR1 LNHDA, CDR2 SQIVND (reference sequence).

This clonotype was observed a handful of times. This chain uses TRBV5-1 with TRBJ2-5; D is possibly TRBD1 (6 bases). The CDR3 spans 14 residues. Germline lookup yields CDR1 SGHRS and CDR2 YFSETQ. V gave up 3 bases and J gave up 5 bases, with 14 bases separating them. The CDR3 sequence: CASSSNRVDETQYF. For the CDR3, the DNA is TGCGCCAGCAGCTCTAACAGGGTAGACGAGACCCAGTACTTC.

This chain uses TRBV7-9 with TRBJ1-2, with D maybe TRBD1 (6 bases). The V end lost 4 bases, the J end lost 5 bases, and 20 bases lay between the germline ends. The CDR3 has 16 residues. CDR1 and CDR2 (germline): SEHNR, FQNEAQ (reference sequence). CDR3 DNA: TGTGCCAGCAGCTCCGACACGGGACAACGGGGTTATGGCTACACCTTC. Protein product: CASSSDTGQRGYGYTF.

The CDR3: CASSLDYRLAVQETQYF. Here the CDR3 DNA reads TGTGCCAGCAGCTTAGACTACCGACTAGCGGTTCAAGAGACCCAGTACTTC. V and J are TRBV7-8 and TRBJ2-5, with 9 bases fitting TRBD2. From germline, CDR1 is SGHVS and CDR2 FQNEAQ. V gave up 1 base and J gave up 2 bases; unmatched junction bases: 8. The CDR3 extends over 17 amino acids.

Regarding this clonotype: A read error is possible here, since a much larger clone lies one base away. V is TRBV24-1 and J is TRBJ1-6, with D uncertain. CDR3 length: 12 amino acids. Germline CDR1 and CDR2: KGHDR and SFDVKD. V was clipped by 0 bases and J by 15 bases, with 8 bases between them. The CDR3 reads CATSDLREVLHF. The CDR3 DNA follows: TGTGCCACCAGTGATTTGCGGGAGGTCCTCCACTTT.

The genes are TRBV30 and TRBJ1-3; D unresolved. Germline values: CDR1 GTSNPN, CDR2 SVGIG (reference sequence). With 0 bases removed from V and 7 bases from J, the gap between germline ends came to 10 bases. There are 13 residues in the CDR3. The CDR3 here is CAWSVLGGNTIYF. For the CDR3, the DNA is TGTGCCTGGAGTGTACTTGGTGGGAACACCATATATTTT.

In this sample, this clonotype turned up a few times. This chain links TRBV3-1 with TRBJ2-7, with D unclear. V dropped 1 base and J dropped 0 bases, with 13 bases sitting between them. The CDR3 is 16 amino acids. Germline CDR1 reads LGHDT; CDR2 reads YNNKEL (reference sequence). The DNA of the CDR3 is TGTGCCAGCAGCCAAGGCCCAACCCCCCTCTCCTACGAGCAGTACTTC. Its protein product is CASSQGPTPLSYEQYF.

V and J are TRBV7-8 and TRBJ2-1; 11 nucleotides match TRBD2. J gave up 2 bases and V 2 bases, and 8 bases lay outside the gene matches. Germline-derived CDR1 and CDR2 are SGHVS and FQNEAQ. This CDR3 contains 18 residues. In DNA form, the CDR3 reads TGTGCCAGCAGCTTATCCGGGACTAGCGGCAAAACCTACAATGAGCAGTTCTTC. Its translation: CASSLSGTSGKTYNEQFF.

The chain carries TRBV9 and TRBJ2-1; D remains ambiguous. V was pared by 0 bases and J by 9 bases, with 16 bases between. The CDR3 loop spans 15 amino acids. Germline lookup yields CDR1 SGDLS and CDR2 YYNGEE. CDR3 in amino acids: CASSVAPRTTSEQFF. The CDR3 DNA is TGTGCCAGCAGCGTAGCCCCTAGAACAACCAGTGAGCAGTTCTTC.

This chain uses TRBV6-5 with TRBJ2-1; 10 nucleotides align to TRBD1. The CDR3 is 16 residues long. Losses at the gene ends were 6 bases for V and 6 bases for J; bases not matched to a gene: 11. Germline CDR1 is MNHEY and CDR2 is SVGAGI. As DNA, the CDR3 is TGTGCCAGCAGGCTCAGCTGGGGACAGGGGTCCAATGAGCAGTTCTTC. As protein: CASRLSWGQGSNEQFF.

This clonotype was detected only a few times. The chain is built from TRBV9 and TRBJ2-3, with TRBD2 identical over 8 bases. Per germline, CDR1 SGDLS and CDR2 YYNGEE. The CDR3 is 17 amino acids. The trim removed 0 bases at V and 1 base at J, leaving 7 bases unmatched. CDR3 sequence (DNA): TGTGCCAGCAGCGTAGCACCCAGCGGGAGAGGCACAGATACGCAGTATTTT. It specifies CASSVAPSGRGTDTQYF. Based on the CDR3 plus reference TRBV9 and TRBJ2-3, the full variable domain is DSGVTQTPKHLITATGQRVTLRCSPRSGDLSVYWYQQSLDQGLQFLIQYYNGEERAKGNILERFSAQQFPDLHSELNLSSLELGDSALYFCASSVAPSGRGTDTQYFGPGTRLTVL.

The chain combines TRBV4-1 with TRBJ1-1; no definite D call. CDR3 length: 16 amino acids. V was shortened by 2 bases and J by 4 bases, with 17 bases between the two germline ends. CDR1 is MGHRA and CDR2 is YSYEKL in the germline V gene. This CDR3 is CASSQQPTGVGTEAFF. The CDR3 DNA reads as TGCGCCAGCAGCCAACAACCGACCGGGGTCGGCACTGAAGCTTTCTTT.

This clonotype was counted between two and nine times. The J gene is TRBJ2-1, the V gene TRBV7-3, with D uncertain. With 2 bases removed from V and 7 bases from J, the gap between germline ends came to 6 bases. The length of the CDR3 is 12 residues. CDR1 is SGHTA, CDR2 FQGTGA, per germline. CDR3 sequence: CASSLYGNEQFF. Here the CDR3 DNA reads TGTGCCAGCAGCTTATATGGAAATGAGCAGTTCTTC.